This TCR beta chain came from a study of T cell responses to AZD1222 COVID-19 vaccine. Study outcomes and limitations: Clonal diversity was possibly underestimated, and white British individuals and females predominated among donors. At study baseline, merely six AZD1222 recipients were seropositive.

Turning to this clone: Its antigen remains unidentified.

Doses given second, at about 4 or about 12 weeks, were pooled. Trimming at V came to 9 bases and at J to 7 bases, leaving 11 bases not matched to a gene. The CDR3 consists of 13 residues. The V gene's germline CDR1 is LGHNT and CDR2 FRNRAP. Sequencing used immunoSEQ multiplex PCR; TCRdb keeps in-frame clones, though not all of them. The table includes around 150,000 clones, roughly 91% detected once. This clonotype was sampled from an adult who received the AZD1222 COVID-19 vaccine. The chain combines TRBV12-5 with TRBJ1-2; 7 positions match TRBD1. Sequences were derived from peripheral blood, sampled 28 days after the second AZD1222 dose. The CDR3 DNA reads as TGTGCTAGCGATAGTCAGGGGGTGGGTGGCTACACCTTC. It encodes CASDSQGVGGYTF.